These 5 T cell receptor beta chains share one sample of origin, sequenced in a study of shared clonotypes between healthy human individuals. The data were produced by immunoSEQ multiplex PCR, yet TCRdb's version contains in-frame clones alone and is incomplete. The table includes over 400,000 clones, about 96% detected once. Sequenced input: naive CD4+ T cells sorted from blood. Subset meaning: CD45RA+ positively selected. These receptors were obtained from a woman aged 25 to 39 in good health.

On this clone itself: Other DNA sequences within the sample encode an identical CDR3. The J gene is TRBJ1-1, the V gene TRBV6-5; the match to TRBD1 covers 8 bases. The V gene's germline CDR1 is MNHEY and CDR2 SVGAGI. V was pared by 3 bases and J by 0 bases, with 3 bases of the junction left unmatched. The CDR3 totals 15 residues. DNA of the CDR3: TGTGCCAGCAGTTATGACAGGGGAATGAACACTGAAGCTTTCTTT. Translation: CASSYDRGMNTEAFF.

This sequence joins TRBV5-1 and TRBJ2-7, with 10 bases matching TRBD2. Germline V gene data show CDR1 as SGHRS and CDR2 as YFSETQ. V dropped 10 bases and J dropped 6; count of bases not matched to a gene: 13. The CDR3 has 14 residues. The CDR3: CAGLKREGRAEQYF. In DNA, the CDR3 is TGCGCCGGGCTGAAGCGGGAGGGCCGTGCCGAGCAGTACTTC.

The chain has TRBV27 and TRBJ1-2; a weak D match, TRBD1 (5 bases). The V gene lost 5 bases and the J gene lost 7 bases, with 17 bases spanning the gap. There are 14 residues in the CDR3. Germline V gene sequence: CDR1 MNHEY, CDR2 SMNVEV (reference sequence). The DNA for the CDR3 is TGTGCCAGCAGTCCGATCGGGGGTCTTAGTGGCTACACCTTC. Amino acid sequence: CASSPIGGLSGYTF.

Concerning this clone: This CDR3 is also generated by other DNA sequences in the sample. The V and J genes are TRBV5-1 and TRBJ2-1; TRBD2 matches 8 bases. Losses at the gene ends were 4 bases for V and 2 bases for J; bases not matched to a gene: 8. CDR1 is SGHRS, CDR2 YFSETQ, per germline. The CDR3 spans 16 residues. CDR3 sequence reads: CASSPLAGGPYNEQFF. The DNA for the CDR3 is TGCGCCAGCAGCCCCCTGGCGGGAGGTCCCTACAATGAGCAGTTCTTC.

The chain is built from TRBV19 and TRBJ1-1; 12 nucleotides line up with TRBD1. The J segment lost 7 bases and the V segment lost 9 bases, leaving 6 bases of the junction unmatched. Germline assignment: CDR1 LNHDA and CDR2 SQIVND (reference sequence). There are 13 residues in the CDR3. The CDR3 is CASEGQGALEAFF. CDR3 sequence (DNA): TGTGCCAGCGAGGGACAGGGGGCTCTTGAAGCTTTCTTT.